The next 20 T cell receptor beta chains were all read from a single sample in a study of cytomegalovirus exposure and HLA in healthy donors. Primers included in the PCR were 60 Vbeta and 13 Jbeta primers. TCRdb's copy holds only in-frame clones and misses some; the assay was immunoSEQ multiplex PCR. The sample has approximately 160,000 clones, 82% seen once. The material sequenced was PBMCs. The receptors were sampled from a girl aged 10-17 years in good health and CMV-seropositive.

This CDR3 reads CASSTRQGYAYEQYF. The CDR3 nucleotides read TGTGCCAGCAGTACAAGACAGGGATACGCCTACGAGCAGTACTTC. The chain couples TRBV6-1 to TRBJ2-7; 7 bases fit TRBD1. The CDR3 contains 15 residues. CDR1 and CDR2 (germline): MNHNS, SASEGT. The V gene end was trimmed by 5 bases and the J gene end by 2 bases; junction bases not matched to a gene: 9.

The chain links TRBV5-1 to TRBJ1-2; the D gene is possibly TRBD1 (6 bases). The CDR3 is 17 amino acids. Germline V CDR1 and CDR2: SGHRS, YFSETQ. Trimming took off 4 bases at V and 6 bases at J, with 25 bases between the two ends. This chain's CDR3 is CASSGVLNYRAVDGYTF. The CDR3 DNA sequence: TGCGCCAGCAGCGGCGTATTGAATTACAGGGCCGTCGATGGCTACACCTTC. The full variable domain, in which reference TRBV5-1 and TRBJ1-2 provide the parts outside the CDR3, is KAGVTQTPRYLIKTRGQQVTLSCSPISGHRSVSWYQQTPGQGLQFLFEYFSETQRNKGNFPGRFSGRQFSNSRSEMNVSTLELGDSALYLCASSGVLNYRAVDGYTFGSGTRLTVV.

This clone was found a few times. The rearrangement uses TRBV19 and TRBJ1-1, with D possibly TRBD1 on 5 matching bases. Germline values: CDR1 LNHDA, CDR2 SQIVND (reference sequence). The CDR3 is 14 amino acids. Trimming removed 6 bases at V and 4 bases at J, with 15 bases between. CDR3 nucleotide sequence: TGTGCCAGTAGAATTGGGGCCGGCGGCACTGAAGCTTTCTTT. This gives the protein CASRIGAGGTEAFF.

The rearrangement links TRBV7-3 to TRBJ2-1, with D unclear. From germline, CDR1 is SGHTA and CDR2 FQGTGA. V lost 1 base and J 6 bases, leaving 7 bases between the germline ends. The CDR3 loop spans 13 amino acids. The CDR3 spells CASSLIASNEQFF. In DNA, the CDR3 is TGTGCCAGCAGCTTAATAGCTTCCAATGAGCAGTTCTTC.

Here the CDR3 DNA reads TGCAGCTCTGGGGGGGGAGGGATGAACACTGAAGCTTTCTTT. Translation gives CSSGGGGMNTEAFF. The chain carries TRBV29-1 and TRBJ1-1, with a possible D match to TRBD1 (5 bases). Between the trimmed V and J ends, which lost 8 bases and 0 bases, there was a span of 16 bases. The CDR3 has 14 residues. Germline CDR1 reads SQVTM; CDR2 reads ANQGSEA.

This clone was seen a handful of times. This chain connects TRBV6-1 to TRBJ1-3, with D possibly being TRBD1 (6 bases). CDR1 and CDR2 from the germline V gene are MNHNS and SASEGT. The CDR3 has 15 residues. The V and J ends lost 6 bases and 3 bases respectively, with 15 bases between them. The chain's CDR3 is CASRSLRGLGNTIYF. The CDR3 region has the DNA TGTGCCAGCAGGAGTCTCAGGGGTCTTGGAAACACCATATATTTT.

The chain employs TRBV29-1 and TRBJ1-2; 7 bases agree with TRBD1. V trimming: 7 bases; J trimming: 8 bases; junction bases outside the gene matches: 10. The germline gives CDR1 SQVTM, CDR2 ANQGSEA. This CDR3 has 12 residues. The DNA of the CDR3 is TGCAGCGGGAGACAGGGAGGTTGGGGCTACACCTTC. Translation gives CSGRQGGWGYTF.

The chain recombines TRBV5-1 with TRBJ1-2; D is possibly TRBD1 (6 bases). CDR3 size: 14 residues. Trimming removed 4 bases at V and 0 bases at J, with 10 bases between. Germline V gene data show CDR1 as SGHRS and CDR2 as YFSETQ. The CDR3 DNA follows: TGCGCCAGCAGCGTGACAGGTACTAACTATGGCTACACCTTC. As protein: CASSVTGTNYGYTF.

This chain links TRBV9 with TRBJ2-1; the match to TRBD2 covers 9 bases. CDR1 and CDR2 (germline): SGDLS, YYNGEE. V shed 4 bases and J 0 bases; nucleotides not matched to a gene: 2. The CDR3 length is 15 residues. The CDR3 coding sequence is TGTGCCAGCAGCCTTAGCGGGAGCTCCTACAATGAGCAGTTCTTC. Translation gives CASSLSGSSYNEQFF.

V gene TRBV7-9 combines with J gene TRBJ1-2; D possibly corresponds to TRBD1 (6 bases). V was cut by 5 bases and J by 8 bases, with 27 bases left in between. Germline CDR1 is SEHNR and CDR2 is FQNEAQ (reference sequence). The CDR3 loop spans 17 amino acids. The CDR3 loop is CASSLPPGHLDIRGYTF. The CDR3 DNA is TGTGCCAGCAGCCTCCCGCCGGGACACCTCGACATCCGGGGCTACACCTTC.

The chain uses TRBV10-3 and TRBJ2-7; 10 positions agree with TRBD2. J was trimmed by 2 bases and V by 4 bases; bases with no gene match: 2. Germline V gene sequence: CDR1 ENHRY, CDR2 SYGVKD. This CDR3 is 14 amino acids long. The CDR3, as DNA: TGTGCCATCAGTGGACTAGCGGGCGCCTACGAGCAGTACTTC. It specifies CAISGLAGAYEQYF.

The rearrangement links TRBV2 to TRBJ2-2; 9 nucleotides align to TRBD1. With V trimmed by 5 bases and J by 1 base, 5 bases remained unmatched. CDR1 is SNHLY, CDR2 FYNNEI, per germline. This CDR3 contains 16 residues. Written as DNA, the CDR3 is TGTGCCAGCAGTCCACAGGGGGCGCGGAACACCGGGGAGCTGTTTTTT. This translates into CASSPQGARNTGELFF.

CDR3 in DNA: TGCGCCAGCAGACCCGCCCCGGGACAGGAGGAGACCCAGTACTTC. The encoded protein is CASRPAPGQEETQYF. This chain uses TRBV5-1 with TRBJ2-5; 8 positions match TRBD1. J was trimmed by 5 bases and V by 5 bases; bases with no gene match: 11. Germline V lookup: CDR1 SGHRS, CDR2 YFSETQ. This CDR3 comprises 15 residues.

J is TRBJ1-1 and V is TRBV7-9; D remains ambiguous. This CDR3 is built from 12 residues. Trimming left V 6 bases short and J 2 bases short, with 7 bases between. Germline CDR1 and CDR2: SEHNR and FQNEAQ (reference sequence). CDR3 region: CASRSLNTEAFF. The CDR3 DNA reads as TGTGCCAGCAGATCCCTAAACACTGAAGCTTTCTTT.

V is TRBV6-5 and J is TRBJ2-3; possible D gene TRBD2, 6 bases. This CDR3 has 14 amino acids. The germline V and J ends were trimmed by 5 bases and 4 bases, with 13 bases remaining between them. Germline loops: CDR1 MNHEY, CDR2 SVGAGI. CDR3 bases: TGTGCCAGCAGTAGACTAGATTTCGCAGATACGCAGTATTTT. It encodes CASSRLDFADTQYF.

This clone has only a few counts. The chain combines TRBV19 with TRBJ2-7, with 8 bases lining up with TRBD2. The CDR3 runs to 14 residues. Germline CDR1 reads LNHDA; CDR2 reads SQIVND (reference sequence). The V gene end was trimmed by 3 bases and the J gene end by 2 bases; junction bases not matched to a gene: 3. This CDR3 is CASSISGVPYEQYF. CDR3 bases: TGTGCCAGTAGTATTAGCGGGGTCCCCTACGAGCAGTACTTC. Together with reference TRBV19 and TRBJ2-7, the CDR3 gives the full variable domain: DGGITQSPKYLFRKEGQNVTLSCEQNLNHDAMYWYRQDPGQGLRLIYYSQIVNDFQKGDIAEGYSVSREKKESFPLTVTSAQKNPTAFYLCASSISGVPYEQYFGPGTRLTVT.

The chain joins TRBV28 to TRBJ1-1, with 11 bases aligning to TRBD1. The junction had 3 bases not matched to a gene; V was cut back by 4 bases and J by 5 bases. The CDR3 contains 14 residues. From germline, CDR1 is MDHEN and CDR2 SYDVKM. The CDR3 DNA follows: TGTGCCAGCAGTTCCCGGGACAGGGGGACTGAAGCTTTCTTT. Its translation is CASSSRDRGTEAFF.

The chain carries TRBV28 and TRBJ2-5; 8 bases align to TRBD2. This CDR3 spans 14 amino acids. Germline V CDR1 and CDR2: MDHEN, SYDVKM. The trim removed 4 bases at V and 8 bases at J, leaving 9 bases unmatched. CDR3: CASSWGLVSYTQYF. DNA of the CDR3: TGTGCCAGCAGTTGGGGACTAGTAAGTTACACCCAGTACTTC.

This clone was seen once. The chain joins TRBV27 to TRBJ1-1; D is possibly TRBD1 (5 bases). The CDR3 runs to 17 residues. Trimming left V 3 bases short and J 0 bases short, with 17 bases between. CDR1 MNHEY and CDR2 SMNVEV come from the germline V gene (reference sequence). The CDR3 sequence is CASSLAGGVLLNTEAFF. DNA of the CDR3: TGTGCCAGCAGTTTGGCGGGGGGGGTACTCCTGAACACTGAAGCTTTCTTT.

Details on this clone: This clone may be a read error of a much larger clone one base away. The chain has TRBV28 and TRBJ1-1; D is perhaps TRBD1 (6 bases). The CDR3 length is 12 residues. Germline loops: CDR1 MDHEN, CDR2 SYDVKM. V was cut by 5 bases and J by 8 bases, with 12 bases left in between. The DNA for the CDR3 is TGTGCCAGCAGTGCCGGGACAACAGAAGCTTTCTTT. Amino acids: CASSAGTTEAFF.